A selection of T cell receptor beta chains follows, all from one sample in a study of control samples from healthy donors and cancer patients. Some clones are missing from TCRdb's copy, which holds only in-frame ones; the method was immunoSEQ multiplex PCR. The data show approximately 160,000 clones, just under 95% seen once. The sequencing sample was made of blood. All receptors derive from a woman aged 60-75 years in good health. Each CDR3 is given with its conserved first and last residue. D genes are given only for firm matches. Size is stated for part of the rows, as once, few or many counts, or as a class when the clone is expanded.

d_gene: -; abundance: -; v_gene: TRBV2; j_gene: TRBJ1-1; CDR3aa: CASSEGRVDTEAFF; CDR3nt: TGTGCCAGCAGTGAGGGCAGGGTGGACACTGAAGCTTTCTTT
d_gene: -; abundance: once; v_gene: TRBV21-1; j_gene: TRBJ1-6; CDR3aa: CASSPGREIPPLHF; CDR3nt: TGTGCCAGCAGCCCAGGGCGGGAGATCCCGCCCCTCCACTTT
d_gene: -; abundance: -; v_gene: TRBV9; j_gene: TRBJ2-5; CDR3aa: CASSVGSLRWAETQYF; CDR3nt: TGTGCCAGCAGCGTAGGTAGCCTCCGGTGGGCAGAGACCCAGTACTTC
d_gene: TRBD1; abundance: few; v_gene: TRBV18; j_gene: TRBJ1-1; CDR3aa: CASSPSQGAGTEAFF; CDR3nt: TGTGCCAGCTCACCGAGTCAGGGGGCGGGCACTGAAGCTTTCTTT
d_gene: TRBD1; abundance: -; v_gene: TRBV7-9; j_gene: TRBJ1-5; CDR3aa: CASSPEVGQGRPQHF; CDR3nt: TGTGCCAGCAGCCCCGAAGTGGGACAGGGTAGGCCCCAGCATTTT
d_gene: -; abundance: -; v_gene: TRBV6-5; j_gene: TRBJ1-6; CDR3aa: CAGRPVGRNSPLHF; CDR3nt: TGTGCCGGCAGGCCCGTTGGGAGGAATTCACCCCTCCACTTT
d_gene: -; abundance: -; v_gene: TRBV5-1; j_gene: TRBJ2-2; CDR3aa: CASSLEGNTGELFF; CDR3nt: TGCGCCAGCAGCTTGGAAGGCAACACCGGGGAGCTGTTTTTT
d_gene: TRBD2; abundance: -; v_gene: TRBV19; j_gene: TRBJ2-3; CDR3aa: CASSPGTGGDTQYF; CDR3nt: TGTGCCAGTAGTCCGGGGACGGGAGGAGATACGCAGTATTTT
d_gene: TRBD1; abundance: -; v_gene: TRBV10-3; j_gene: TRBJ1-6; CDR3aa: CAISQTGDNSPLHF; CDR3nt: TGTGCCATCAGTCAGACAGGGGATAATTCACCCCTCCACTTT
d_gene: -; abundance: -; v_gene: TRBV6-2/TRBV6-3; j_gene: TRBJ1-6; CDR3aa: CASSYPYFTLHF; CDR3nt: TGTGCCAGCAGTTACCCGTATTTCACCCTCCACTTT
d_gene: -; abundance: -; v_gene: TRBV29-1; j_gene: TRBJ1-1; CDR3aa: CSVGEDTEAFF; CDR3nt: TGCAGCGTGGGGGAGGACACTGAAGCTTTCTTT
d_gene: TRBD1; abundance: -; v_gene: TRBV7-2; j_gene: TRBJ2-7; CDR3aa: CASSLGQGSWNEQYF; CDR3nt: TGTGCCAGCAGCCTGGGACAGGGGTCTTGGAACGAGCAGTACTTC
d_gene: TRBD1; abundance: -; v_gene: TRBV5-6; j_gene: TRBJ1-2; CDR3aa: CASSPGQGGYGYTF; CDR3nt: TGTGCCAGCAGCCCGGGACAGGGAGGCTATGGCTACACCTTC
d_gene: TRBD1; abundance: -; v_gene: TRBV19; j_gene: TRBJ1-1; CDR3aa: CASSPPGTGLNTEAFF; CDR3nt: TGTGCCAGTAGTCCCCCCGGGACAGGGTTAAACACTGAAGCTTTCTTT
d_gene: TRBD1; abundance: -; v_gene: TRBV7-9; j_gene: TRBJ1-1; CDR3aa: CASSPRQGRMNTEAFF; CDR3nt: TGTGCCAGCAGCCCCAGACAGGGTAGGATGAACACTGAAGCTTTCTTT
d_gene: -; abundance: -; v_gene: TRBV5-1; j_gene: TRBJ1-2; CDR3aa: CASSMQTNYGYTF; CDR3nt: TGCGCCAGCAGCATGCAAACTAACTATGGCTACACCTTC
d_gene: -; abundance: -; v_gene: TRBV19; j_gene: TRBJ2-1; CDR3aa: CASSMGQGGDEQFF; CDR3nt: TGTGCCAGTAGTATGGGGCAGGGCGGGGACGAGCAGTTCTTC
d_gene: -; abundance: -; v_gene: TRBV27; j_gene: TRBJ1-3; CDR3aa: CASSSTGNTIYF; CDR3nt: TGTGCCAGCAGTAGTACTGGAAACACCATATATTTT
d_gene: TRBD1; abundance: -; v_gene: TRBV6-5; j_gene: TRBJ2-7; CDR3aa: CASSYRDRGGYEQYF; CDR3nt: TGTGCCAGCAGTTATCGGGACAGGGGGGGGTACGAGCAGTACTTC
d_gene: -; abundance: -; v_gene: TRBV20-1; j_gene: TRBJ2-1; CDR3aa: CSGPGVNEQFF; CDR3nt: TGCAGTGGTCCGGGGGTGAATGAGCAGTTCTTC
d_gene: -; abundance: -; v_gene: TRBV14; j_gene: TRBJ1-2; CDR3aa: CASSQDRVGAGVNGYTF; CDR3nt: TGTGCCAGCAGCCAAGATCGAGTTGGGGCAGGGGTTAATGGCTACACCTTC
d_gene: -; abundance: -; v_gene: TRBV6-4; j_gene: TRBJ2-1; CDR3aa: CASSDSTGSYNEQFF; CDR3nt: TGTGCCAGCAGTGACTCGACCGGCTCCTACAATGAGCAGTTCTTC
d_gene: TRBD2; abundance: -; v_gene: TRBV24-1; j_gene: TRBJ2-7; CDR3aa: CATSDLKLAGGYEQYF; CDR3nt: TGTGCCACCAGTGATTTGAAGTTAGCGGGGGGCTACGAGCAGTACTTC
d_gene: -; abundance: -; v_gene: TRBV19; j_gene: TRBJ2-1; CDR3aa: CASIQGGGQYNEQFF; CDR3nt: TGTGCCAGTATCCAGGGCGGGGGCCAATACAATGAGCAGTTCTTC
d_gene: TRBD1; abundance: -; v_gene: TRBV27; j_gene: TRBJ1-1; CDR3aa: CASSQGQGTIQTEAFF; CDR3nt: TGTGCCAGCAGTCAGGGACAGGGGACGATACAAACTGAAGCTTTCTTT
d_gene: -; abundance: -; v_gene: TRBV12-3/TRBV12-4; j_gene: TRBJ1-2; CDR3aa: CASSFGGGSGYTF; CDR3nt: TGTGCCAGCAGTTTCGGGGGCGGGAGTGGCTACACCTTC
d_gene: -; abundance: -; v_gene: TRBV27; j_gene: TRBJ1-1; CDR3aa: CASSRLGGINTEAFF; CDR3nt: TGTGCCAGCAGTCGCCTGGGGGGGATTAACACTGAAGCTTTCTTT
d_gene: TRBD1; abundance: -; v_gene: TRBV5-1; j_gene: TRBJ2-5; CDR3aa: CASSSGQGTLRETQYF; CDR3nt: TGCGCCAGCAGCTCGGGACAGGGGACATTAAGGGAGACCCAGTACTTC
d_gene: -; abundance: -; v_gene: TRBV6-5; j_gene: TRBJ1-2; CDR3aa: CASRSTGYGYTF; CDR3nt: TGTGCCAGCCGATCGACAGGCTATGGCTACACCTTC
d_gene: TRBD1; abundance: once; v_gene: TRBV25-1; j_gene: TRBJ1-1; CDR3aa: CASSELRDSHTEAFF; CDR3nt: TGTGCCAGCAGTGAATTAAGGGACAGCCACACTGAAGCTTTCTTT
d_gene: TRBD2; abundance: -; v_gene: TRBV6-2/TRBV6-3; j_gene: TRBJ2-7; CDR3aa: CASSYGGGAYEQYF; CDR3nt: TGTGCCAGCAGTTATGGCGGGGGGGCCTACGAGCAGTACTTC
d_gene: TRBD1; abundance: -; v_gene: TRBV6-6; j_gene: TRBJ1-1; CDR3aa: CASSSHGQGLTEAFF; CDR3nt: TGTGCCAGCAGTTCCCACGGACAGGGTTTGACTGAAGCTTTCTTT
d_gene: -; abundance: -; v_gene: TRBV4-3; j_gene: TRBJ1-2; CDR3aa: CVSILSNYGYTF; CDR3nt: TGCGTTTCCATCTTGAGCAACTATGGCTACACCTTC
d_gene: TRBD2; abundance: once; v_gene: TRBV5-5; j_gene: TRBJ2-1; CDR3aa: CASSLGSGGAYEQFF; CDR3nt: TGTGCCAGCAGCTTGGGGAGCGGGGGGGCCTATGAGCAGTTCTTC
d_gene: -; abundance: -; v_gene: TRBV5-6; j_gene: TRBJ1-5; CDR3aa: CASSYRATNQPQHF; CDR3nt: TGTGCCAGCAGCTATAGGGCGACTAATCAGCCCCAGCATTTT
d_gene: TRBD1; abundance: once; v_gene: TRBV19; j_gene: TRBJ1-3; CDR3aa: CASSIRRLGTGSGNTIYF; CDR3nt: TGTGCCAGTAGTATCAGGCGACTGGGGACAGGCTCTGGAAACACCATATATTTT
d_gene: -; abundance: -; v_gene: TRBV2; j_gene: TRBJ1-5; CDR3aa: CASRGARSNQPQHF; CDR3nt: TGTGCCAGCAGGGGGGCGAGGAGCAATCAGCCCCAGCATTTT
d_gene: -; abundance: -; v_gene: TRBV2; j_gene: TRBJ1-5; CDR3aa: CASSRMDQPQHF; CDR3nt: TGTGCCAGCAGTCGGATGGATCAGCCCCAGCATTTT
d_gene: -; abundance: -; v_gene: TRBV9; j_gene: TRBJ1-3; CDR3aa: CASSVTLGRTGNTIYF; CDR3nt: TGTGCCAGCAGCGTAACCCTCGGACGGACGGGAAACACCATATATTTT
d_gene: TRBD1; abundance: -; v_gene: TRBV2; j_gene: TRBJ1-6; CDR3aa: CASSEGQGGNSPLHF; CDR3nt: TGTGCCAGCAGTGAAGGACAGGGTGGAAATTCACCCCTCCACTTT
d_gene: -; abundance: -; v_gene: TRBV2; j_gene: TRBJ2-5; CDR3aa: CASSVRETQYF; CDR3nt: TGTGCCAGCAGTGTACGGGAGACCCAGTACTTC
d_gene: TRBD1; abundance: -; v_gene: TRBV19; j_gene: TRBJ1-3; CDR3aa: CASSALWTGAHSGNTIYF; CDR3nt: TGTGCCAGTAGCGCGCTTTGGACAGGGGCCCACTCTGGAAACACCATATATTTT
d_gene: TRBD1; abundance: -; v_gene: TRBV4-3; j_gene: TRBJ1-3; CDR3aa: CASSQERARGGSGNTIYF; CDR3nt: TGCGCCAGCAGCCAAGAGAGGGCCAGGGGGGGCTCTGGAAACACCATATATTTT
d_gene: -; abundance: -; v_gene: TRBV18; j_gene: TRBJ2-3; CDR3aa: CASSPKADTQYF; CDR3nt: TGTGCCAGCTCACCCAAGGCGGATACGCAGTATTTT
d_gene: TRBD2; abundance: -; v_gene: TRBV5-4; j_gene: TRBJ2-1; CDR3aa: CASRRPGLGANEQFF; CDR3nt: TGTGCCAGCAGGCGTCCGGGACTAGGTGCCAATGAGCAGTTCTTC
d_gene: TRBD1; abundance: -; v_gene: TRBV6-6; j_gene: TRBJ2-6; CDR3aa: CASSPAGTGSLRSGRRVLTF; CDR3nt: TGTGCCAGCAGCCCAGCCGGGACAGGGTCCCTTCGCTCTGGGCGGAGGGTCCTGACTTTC
d_gene: TRBD1; abundance: -; v_gene: TRBV5-1; j_gene: TRBJ1-1; CDR3aa: CASSLVAGGTDTEAFF; CDR3nt: TGCGCCAGCAGCTTGGTGGCAGGGGGGACGGACACTGAAGCTTTCTTT
d_gene: TRBD2; abundance: -; v_gene: TRBV5-4; j_gene: TRBJ2-3; CDR3aa: CASSQTSGGAIADTQYF; CDR3nt: TGTGCCAGCAGCCAGACTAGCGGGGGGGCCATAGCAGATACGCAGTATTTT
d_gene: -; abundance: -; v_gene: TRBV7-2; j_gene: TRBJ1-6; CDR3aa: CASSPVALGSTLHF; CDR3nt: TGTGCCAGCAGCCCGGTGGCCTTAGGGTCAACTCTCCACTTT
d_gene: TRBD1; abundance: -; v_gene: TRBV2; j_gene: TRBJ1-2; CDR3aa: CASNPRTGRYTF; CDR3nt: TGTGCCAGCAATCCCCGGACAGGACGTTACACCTTC
d_gene: -; abundance: -; v_gene: TRBV5-1; j_gene: TRBJ1-4; CDR3aa: CASSPGHSATNEKLFF; CDR3nt: TGCGCCAGCAGCCCGGGACACTCGGCAACTAATGAAAAACTGTTTTTT
d_gene: -; abundance: -; v_gene: TRBV7-3; j_gene: TRBJ2-5; CDR3aa: CASSLGGQPQETQYF; CDR3nt: TGTGCCAGCAGCCTCGGAGGGCAGCCGCAAGAGACCCAGTACTTC
d_gene: TRBD1; abundance: -; v_gene: TRBV10-3; j_gene: TRBJ2-1; CDR3aa: CAIRGQGGTAIF; CDR3nt: TGTGCCATCAGGGGACAGGGAGGGACTGCGATCTTC
d_gene: -; abundance: -; v_gene: TRBV6-6; j_gene: TRBJ2-1; CDR3aa: CASGDLDEQFF; CDR3nt: TGTGCCAGCGGCGATTTGGATGAGCAGTTCTTC
d_gene: -; abundance: -; v_gene: TRBV7-2; j_gene: TRBJ1-6; CDR3aa: CASSSADGLGNSPLHF; CDR3nt: TGTGCCAGCAGCTCAGCCGACGGGTTAGGTAATTCACCCCTCCACTTT
d_gene: -; abundance: few; v_gene: TRBV11-2; j_gene: TRBJ1-5; CDR3aa: CASSLDSGPQQPQHF; CDR3nt: TGTGCCAGCAGCTTAGATTCGGGGCCCCAACAGCCCCAGCATTTT
d_gene: -; abundance: few; v_gene: TRBV7-2; j_gene: TRBJ1-2; CDR3aa: CASSQDGLYGYTF; CDR3nt: TGTGCCAGCAGCCAGGACGGCCTGTATGGCTACACCTTC
d_gene: TRBD1; abundance: -; v_gene: TRBV3-1/TRBV3-2; j_gene: TRBJ1-4; CDR3aa: CASSPTGGPVEKLFF; CDR3nt: TGTGCCAGCAGCCCGACAGGGGGCCCTGTTGAAAAACTGTTTTTT